This is a list of T cell receptor beta chains from one sample in a study of CD8+CD57+ T cells in acquired aplastic anemia. TCRdb reanalysed the reads using MiXCR and keeps one entry per CDR3 protein. The sample has more than 100,000 distinct CDR3 sequences; 41% are singletons. Input material: sorted CD4+, CD8+, or CD8+CD57+ T cells (not recorded which) from PBMCs. Receptors originate from a human donor in good health, serving as a control. Both conserved end residues are part of each CDR3. D genes are given only for firm matches. Where a row states a size, it is once, few, many or the class of an expanded clone; other rows omit it.

CDR3nt	CDR3aa	j_gene	abundance	d_gene	v_gene	len
TGTGCCAGTAGTATTACAGCACAACAGCATTTT	CASSITAQQHF	TRBJ1-5	few	-	TRBV19	11
TGTGCCAGCAGCCAAAAAGGACAGGGGAACACTGAAGCTTTCTTT	CASSQKGQGNTEAFF	TRBJ1-1	many	TRBD1	TRBV2	15
TGTGCCATCAGTGAGTCTCGACAGGCGTCCGTGGACACTGAAGCTTTCTTT	CAISESRQASVDTEAFF	TRBJ1-1	many	-	TRBV10-3	17
TGTGCCAGTAGTAAGGGACAGGCGACGGGCTACACCTTC	CASSKGQATGYTF	TRBJ1-2	-	TRBD1	TRBV19	13
TGCGCCAGCAGCCAAGAGCGTCTAGCGAGGGGGGAGCTGTTTTTT	CASSQERLARGELFF	TRBJ2-2	-	-	TRBV4-1	15
TGCAGCGGGACAGGGTGGGCTAGCACAGATACGCAGTATTTT	CSGTGWASTDTQYF	TRBJ2-3	few	TRBD1	TRBV29-1	14
TGCAGCGGGAATCCGGGACCCGGCTACAATGAGCAGTTCTTC	CSGNPGPGYNEQFF	TRBJ2-1	-	-	TRBV29-1	14
TGTGCCAGCACCATATCAGGGGGAGCCACTGAAGCTTTCTTT	CASTISGGATEAFF	TRBJ1-1	many	TRBD1	TRBV7-8	14
TGTGCCAGCAGGGACAGGGTCATCCATGGCTACACCTTC	CASRDRVIHGYTF	TRBJ1-2	-	TRBD1	TRBV2	13
TGTGCCACCAGTGATGTAGCGGGGGTCTACAATGGGCAGTTCTTC	CATSDVAGVYNGQFF	TRBJ2-1	once	TRBD2	TRBV24-1	15
TGTGCCAGCAGCCACCACGGACAGGGGGCCACGGGCACCGGGGAGCTGTTTTTT	CASSHHGQGATGTGELFF	TRBJ2-2	many	TRBD1	TRBV7-7	18
TGTGCCACCAGTGCCAGTAGTGGGTCGGGCACTGAAGCTTTCTTT	CATSASSGSGTEAFF	TRBJ1-1	-	-	TRBV24-1	15
TGTGCCAGCAGTTCATTGGGACAGGGGGCCGGCGGAGCTTTCTTT	CASSSLGQGAGGAFF	TRBJ1-1	-	TRBD1	TRBV6-5	15
TGTGCCAGCAGTGGGGGACAGGGCAATCAGCCCCAGCATTTT	CASSGGQGNQPQHF	TRBJ1-5	-	TRBD1	TRBV2	14
TGTGCCAGCAGTGAATACAGTTTGGTACTCTCCGAGCAGTACTTC	CASSEYSLVLSEQYF	TRBJ2-7	-	-	TRBV2	15
TGTGCCAGCAGCCCTTATTACAGGGGAAGTGGCTACACCTTC	CASSPYYRGSGYTF	TRBJ1-2	many	TRBD1	TRBV14	14
TGTGCCAGCAGTAAAAGAGCTGGGGCCAACGTCCTGACTTTC	CASSKRAGANVLTF	TRBJ2-6	many	-	TRBV12-3/TRBV12-4	14
TGTGCCAGCAGTTTGCGGACGGGAGGTACGAGATACGAGCAGTACTTC	CASSLRTGGTRYEQYF	TRBJ2-7	many	TRBD2	TRBV7-8	16
TGTGCCAGCAGTTACTACGAGCAGTACTTC	CASSYYEQYF	TRBJ2-7	many	-	TRBV2	10
TGTGCCTTTCGAAGAAACAGGATGAGCTCCTACGAGCAGTACTTC	CAFRRNRMSSYEQYF	TRBJ2-7	many	-	TRBV30	15
TGCAGCGTTACGGGGGCCCGTCTCACTGAAGCTCTCTTT	CSVTGARLTEALF	TRBJ1-1	-	-	TRBV29-1	13
TGTGCCAGCAGCGTCGGAACGGATACATCCGAGCAGTACTTC	CASSVGTDTSEQYF	TRBJ2-7	many	-	TRBV9	14
TGTGCCACCAGCAGCACAGGGGGTTTTGGCTATGGCTACACCTTC	CATSSTGGFGYGYTF	TRBJ1-2	-	TRBD1	TRBV15	15
TGTGCCAGCAGTGACGAGGTCAACTATGGCTACACCTTC	CASSDEVNYGYTF	TRBJ1-2	many	-	TRBV2	13
TGTGCCAGCAGCTTATATTCCCGGGGACTAGCGGTCACCGGGGAGCTGTTTTTT	CASSLYSRGLAVTGELFF	TRBJ2-2	-	TRBD2	TRBV11-2	18
TGCAGCGTTGTGTCCGGCTACACCTTC	CSVVSGYTF	TRBJ1-2	-	-	TRBV29-1	9
TGTGCCAGCAGCTCATTTGGTCAGCCCCAGCATTTT	CASSSFGQPQHF	TRBJ1-5	many	-	TRBV12-3/TRBV12-4	12
TGTGCCAGCAGCCCCCGAACTAGCGGGACCGGGGCCAACGTCCTGACTTTC	CASSPRTSGTGANVLTF	TRBJ2-6	-	TRBD2	TRBV11-2	17
TGTGCCAGCAGTTTAATTTACTCCCGCGGGTCCTCCTACAATGAGCAGTTCTTC	CASSLIYSRGSSYNEQFF	TRBJ2-1	-	-	TRBV12-3/TRBV12-4	18
TGTGCCAGCAGTAGGGGCCCGGGGGGGCGCAATTCACCCCTCCACTTT	CASSRGPGGRNSPLHF	TRBJ1-6	-	-	TRBV27	16
TGTGCCAGTAGTGCGTTAGGAGGGGATACGCAGTATTTT	CASSALGGDTQYF	TRBJ2-3	-	-	TRBV19	13
TGCGCCAGCAGTGGGACAGTAATTGGCTACACCTTC	CASSGTVIGYTF	TRBJ1-2	-	-	TRBV10-2	12
TGCAGTGCTAGGGTTGGGGTGGGCACTGAAGCTTTCTTT	CSARVGVGTEAFF	TRBJ1-1	-	-	TRBV20-1	13
TGTGCCAGCAGTGTGACGGCTAGCGGGAGGGCCAATGAGCAGTTCTTC	CASSVTASGRANEQFF	TRBJ2-1	-	TRBD2	TRBV2	16
TGTGCCGGCAGTATCGGGACGTCTGGAAATACCATATATTTT	CAGSIGTSGNTIYF	TRBJ1-3	-	-	TRBV2	14
TGTGCCAGCAACCACCGGGGGGATATGCAGTATTTT	CASNHRGDMQYF	TRBJ2-3	few	TRBD2	TRBV7-6	12
TGTGCCAGCAGTGAGGGACTAGCGGGGGTAGCAGATACGCAGTATTTT	CASSEGLAGVADTQYF	TRBJ2-3	few	TRBD2	TRBV25-1	16
TGTGCCAGCAGAGGTGGGGTCAGTAGCACAGATACGCAGTATTTT	CASRGGVSSTDTQYF	TRBJ2-3	-	-	TRBV5-6	15
TGTGCCAGCAGTGAGCTTCGACTCCTCGGGGATTCACCCCTCCACTTT	CASSELRLLGDSPLHF	TRBJ1-6	-	-	TRBV25-1	16
TGTGCCAGCAATTCCGGGACAGGTTACTACGGCTACACCTTC	CASNSGTGYYGYTF	TRBJ1-2	-	TRBD1	TRBV2	14
TGTGCCAGCAGCTTAGCGCCAGGGACCCAGTACTTC	CASSLAPGTQYF	TRBJ2-5	-	-	TRBV7-9	12
TGTGCCAGCAGCTTACGCCCGGGGGGCGGGTCTGCGTATGAAAAACTGTTTTTT	CASSLRPGGGSAYEKLFF	TRBJ1-4	few	-	TRBV11-1	18
TGTGCCAGCAGCCATTACAGGGACCCCTACTACGAGCAGTACTTC	CASSHYRDPYYEQYF	TRBJ2-7	-	-	TRBV7-6	15
TGTGCCAGTAGGTCCCCGGATACGCAGTATTTT	CASRSPDTQYF	TRBJ2-3	-	-	TRBV19	11
TGTGCCAGCAGCTTGGTGCTCGGTCGGGGAAACACCATATATTTT	CASSLVLGRGNTIYF	TRBJ1-3	-	-	TRBV5-6	15
TGCAGCGTTGATGTCGACAATGAGCAGTTCTTC	CSVDVDNEQFF	TRBJ2-1	few	-	TRBV29-1	11
TGTGCCATCAGATCTCCGGGACAGGGGGACCGCTACGAGCAGTACTTC	CAIRSPGQGDRYEQYF	TRBJ2-7	many	TRBD1	TRBV10-3	16
TGTGCCAGCAGCGTGGGACAGGGCGAGCAAGAGACCCAGTACTTC	CASSVGQGEQETQYF	TRBJ2-5	once	TRBD1	TRBV9	15
TGTGCCTGGAGTGCGGGAAACGCGCGGCCTGAAGCTTTCTTT	CAWSAGNARPEAFF	TRBJ1-1	-	-	TRBV30	14
TGTGCCAGCAGGGCCGGGTTAGGCAATCAGCCCCAGCATTTT	CASRAGLGNQPQHF	TRBJ1-5	many	-	TRBV2	14
TGCGCCAGCAGCCAAGATAAGCACTCCTATGGCTACACCTTC	CASSQDKHSYGYTF	TRBJ1-2	many	-	TRBV4-1	14
TGTGCCAGTAGGAAGGACAGGGCCGACTATGGCTACACCTTC	CASRKDRADYGYTF	TRBJ1-2	once	TRBD1	TRBV19	14
TGTGCCAGCAGTGAAAGGACAGGACCTTCCTACGAGCAGTACTTC	CASSERTGPSYEQYF	TRBJ2-7	-	TRBD1	TRBV2	15
TGCGCCAGCAGCTTTCAGGGGGGCGGGTCTTACAATGAGCAGTTCTTC	CASSFQGGGSYNEQFF	TRBJ2-1	-	-	TRBV5-1	16
TGCGCCAGCAGCGTCCTGACAGGGACAACCTACGAGCAGTACTTC	CASSVLTGTTYEQYF	TRBJ2-7	-	TRBD1	TRBV5-1	15
TGCGCCAGCAGCCAAGCGACAGGAGCAGGGGCCAATTCACCCCTCCACTTT	CASSQATGAGANSPLHF	TRBJ1-6	-	-	TRBV4-3	17
TGTGCCAGCAGCAGACAGGGAGAGACCCAGTACTTC	CASSRQGETQYF	TRBJ2-5	many	TRBD1	TRBV12-3/TRBV12-4	12
TGTGCCAGCAGTAGACAGGGGGATTCACCCCTCCACTTT	CASSRQGDSPLHF	TRBJ1-6	many	TRBD1	TRBV12-3/TRBV12-4	13
TGTGCCAGCAGCCCGGGAGGGGGGCGCATTGGCTACACCTTC	CASSPGGGRIGYTF	TRBJ1-2	many	-	TRBV4-2	14